The 29 T cell receptor beta chains below come from one sample, sequenced in a study of technical replicates of blood from several donors. Assay: immunoSEQ multiplex PCR; the TCRdb copy retains only in-frame clones and omits some. The sample records roughly 100,000 clones, 96% being singletons. The specimen sequenced was T cells isolated from PBMCs. These receptors were taken from a human donor in good health.

The rearrangement joins TRBV6-5 to TRBJ2-3; the D gene is possibly TRBD1 (6 bases). In germline, CDR1 is MNHEY, CDR2 SVGAGI. V was clipped by 2 bases and J by 0 bases, with 12 bases between them. This CDR3 is built from 16 residues. The CDR3 DNA reads as TGTGCCAGCAGTTACCAATACAGGGCTAGCACAGATACGCAGTATTTT. Protein: CASSYQYRASTDTQYF.

Points on this clone: The sample has other DNA sequences that encode this CDR3 too. This chain connects TRBV5-1 to TRBJ2-7; 7 nucleotides line up with TRBD2. The trim removed 0 bases at V and 0 bases at J, leaving 3 bases unmatched. In germline, CDR1 is SGHRS, CDR2 YFSETQ. The CDR3 sequence is 15 residues long. The CDR3 coding sequence is TGCGCCAGCAGCTTGGTGGGGGGGGGCTCCTACGAGCAGTACTTC. Its protein is CASSLVGGGSYEQYF. Complete variable domain (other parts from reference TRBV5-1 and TRBJ2-7): KAGVTQTPRYLIKTRGQQVTLSCSPISGHRSVSWYQQTPGQGLQFLFEYFSETQRNKGNFPGRFSGRQFSNSRSEMNVSTLELGDSALYLCASSLVGGGSYEQYFGPGTRLTVT.

The chain has TRBV5-1 and TRBJ2-1; 7 nucleotides line up with TRBD1. Germline trimming cut 0 bases from V and 5 bases from J; bases unmatched to any gene: 5. The germline V gene encodes CDR1 SGHRS and CDR2 YFSETQ. CDR3 length: 15 residues. Here the CDR3 reads CASSLVQGMHNEQFF. DNA of the CDR3: TGCGCCAGCAGCTTGGTACAGGGGATGCACAATGAGCAGTTCTTC.

A single count supports this clone. The chain recombines TRBV12-5 with TRBJ1-5; no reliable D call. V was shortened by 1 base and J by 7 bases, with 5 bases between the two germline ends. The CDR3 has 12 amino acids. CDR1 and CDR2 from the germline V gene are LGHNT and FRNRAP. The CDR3 region is CASGLDTQPQHF. The CDR3 DNA is TGTGCTAGTGGTTTGGACACGCAGCCCCAGCATTTT.

The chain employs TRBV6-1 and TRBJ1-5, with 7 nucleotides matching TRBD1. V trimming: 9 bases; J trimming: 1 base; junction bases outside the gene matches: 6. Per germline, CDR1 MNHNS and CDR2 SASEGT. This CDR3 region has 14 residues. For the CDR3, the DNA is TGTGCCAGTCGAGACAGGGTCAGCAATCAGCCCCAGCATTTT. Residues: CASRDRVSNQPQHF.

V gene TRBV27 combines with J gene TRBJ1-3; D is uncertain. Looked up from germline, CDR1 is MNHEY and CDR2 is SMNVEV (reference sequence). The CDR3 spans 15 residues. V was shortened by 6 bases and J by 0 bases, with 12 bases between the two germline ends. In DNA form, the CDR3 reads TGTGCCAGCAGGCCCCTGGGAGGCTCTGGAAACACCATATATTTT. Residues: CASRPLGGSGNTIYF.

This chain joins TRBV11-3 and TRBJ1-5; D is unclear. CDR3 length: 13 residues. The V gene lost 6 bases and the J gene lost 9 bases, with 15 bases spanning the gap. Germline lookup yields CDR1 SGHNT and CDR2 YENEEA. The CDR3 DNA follows: TGTGCCAGCAGTCCTAGGCCCGAGGGGCCCCAGCATTTT. The encoded protein is CASSPRPEGPQHF.

This clone was seen only once. The genes are TRBV9 and TRBJ2-1, with 10 bases fitting TRBD2. This CDR3 is 17 amino acids long. The V gene end was trimmed by 3 bases and the J gene end by 0 bases; junction bases not matched to a gene: 6. Per the germline V gene, CDR1 is SGDLS and CDR2 is YYNGEE. CDR3 in DNA: TGTGCCAGCAGCGGTTCTGGGACTAGCGACTCCTACAATGAGCAGTTCTTC. Translation gives CASSGSGTSDSYNEQFF.

The chain couples TRBV2 to TRBJ1-2; D is ambiguous. Germline-derived CDR1 and CDR2 are SNHLY and FYNNEI. Trimming cost V 0 bases and J 1 base, with 9 bases left between them. There are 15 residues in the CDR3. CDR3 in amino acids: CASSEALQINYGYTF. CDR3 in DNA: TGTGCCAGCAGTGAAGCGCTGCAGATTAACTATGGCTACACCTTC.

V is TRBV11-2 and J is TRBJ1-6; D unclear. The V gene lost 3 bases and the J gene lost 7 bases, with 10 bases spanning the gap. This CDR3 has 14 residues. From germline, CDR1 is SGHAT and CDR2 FQNNGV. The CDR3 loop reads CASSFVQANSPLHF. The DNA for the CDR3 is TGTGCCAGCAGCTTCGTTCAGGCAAATTCACCCCTCCACTTT.

The chain joins TRBV19 to TRBJ2-4; 14 bases match TRBD2. Germline V gene sequence: CDR1 LNHDA, CDR2 SQIVND (reference sequence). This CDR3 has 18 amino acids. V was clipped by 6 bases and J by 6 bases; unmatched bases: 13. CDR3 sequence reads: CASRDWIQGTSGRNIQYF. The CDR3 nucleotides read TGTGCCAGTAGGGATTGGATTCAAGGGACTAGCGGGAGAAACATTCAGTACTTC.

The J gene is TRBJ2-1, the V gene TRBV14, with TRBD1 as a possible D gene (6 bases). Trimming stripped 3 bases from V and 10 bases from J, with 13 bases between. The germline gives CDR1 SGHDN, CDR2 FVKESK. The CDR3 runs to 13 residues. CDR3 bases: TGTGCCAGCAGCCAGATACAGGGATCAGAGCAGTTCTTC. Its protein is CASSQIQGSEQFF.

The V call is TRBV2, the J call TRBJ2-5; D gene uncertain. CDR3 length: 14 amino acids. V shed 4 bases and J shed 0 bases, with 9 bases lying between them. CDR1 and CDR2 (germline): SNHLY, FYNNEI. The CDR3 DNA follows: TGTGCCAGCAGTGGTACAGTGTACCAAGAGACCCAGTACTTC. Translation gives CASSGTVYQETQYF.

The chain carries TRBV4-1 and TRBJ2-7, with D tentatively TRBD2 (6 bases). The V and J ends lost 1 base and 2 bases respectively, with 12 bases between them. Germline V gene data show CDR1 as MGHRA and CDR2 as YSYEKL. The CDR3 has 15 amino acids. The CDR3: CASSQAPSEAYEQYF. CDR3 nucleotide sequence: TGCGCCAGCAGCCAAGCTCCTAGCGAGGCCTACGAGCAGTACTTC.

The rearrangement links TRBV6-1 to TRBJ1-1, with D possibly being TRBD1 (6 bases). The germline V and J ends were trimmed by 7 bases and 5 bases, with 11 bases remaining between them. The V gene's germline CDR1 is MNHNS and CDR2 SASEGT. The CDR3 spans 12 residues. This CDR3 reads CASTAGETEAFF. Here the CDR3 DNA reads TGTGCCAGCACAGCAGGGGAGACTGAAGCTTTCTTT.

This chain uses TRBV10-2 with TRBJ1-1; 12 nucleotides line up with TRBD1. J gave up 2 bases and V 2 bases, and 21 bases lay outside the gene matches. The CDR3 extends over 22 amino acids. Germline lookup yields CDR1 WSHSY and CDR2 SAAADI. CDR3 region: CASSENNRDRGRKAEKNTEAFF. CDR3 sequence (DNA): TGCGCCAGCAGTGAGAACAACCGGGACAGGGGGCGCAAGGCAGAAAAAAACACTGAAGCTTTCTTT.

The chain employs TRBV30 and TRBJ2-5; D may be TRBD1 (5 bases). Looked up from germline, CDR1 is GTSNPN and CDR2 is SVGIG (reference sequence). The CDR3 contains 12 residues. The V and J ends lost 8 bases and 1 base respectively, with 11 bases between them. The CDR3 DNA follows: TGTGCCCAACAGGATAGCCAAGAGACCCAGTACTTC. Protein sequence: CAQQDSQETQYF.

The chain uses TRBV7-9 and TRBJ2-5; maybe TRBD2 (6 bases). Deletions cut 5 bases from V and 2 bases from J, with 15 bases between. The CDR3 has 15 amino acids. Germline V gene data show CDR1 as SEHNR and CDR2 as FQNEAQ (reference sequence). Written as DNA, the CDR3 is TGTGCCAGCAGCACGAAGTGGGGGGAACAAGAGACCCAGTACTTC. It yields the protein CASSTKWGEQETQYF.

This clone has just one count. The J gene is TRBJ2-2, the V gene TRBV7-6, with TRBD1 identical over 7 bases. This CDR3 spans 13 amino acids. Per germline, CDR1 SGHVS and CDR2 FNYEAQ. With V trimmed by 2 bases and J by 6 bases, 0 bases remained unmatched. The CDR3 loop reads CASSLQGAGELFF. In DNA form, the CDR3 reads TGTGCCAGCAGCTTACAGGGGGCCGGGGAGCTGTTTTTT. Based on the CDR3 plus reference TRBV7-6 and TRBJ2-2, the full variable domain is GAGVSQSPRYKVTKRGQDVALRCDPISGHVSLYWYRQALGQGPEFLTYFNYEAQQDKSGLPNDRFSAERPEGSISTLTIQRTEQRDSAMYRCASSLQGAGELFFGEGSRLTVL.

This clone was picked up one time. V is TRBV2 and J is TRBJ2-3; maybe TRBD2 (7 bases). V lost 8 bases and J 3 bases, leaving 21 bases between the germline ends. CDR3 length: 16 residues. CDR1 and CDR2 from the germline V gene are SNHLY and FYNNEI. The CDR3, as DNA: TGTGCCAGCTTAAAAGGGGGGGTCCCGGCGACAGATACGCAGTATTTT. Protein: CASLKGGVPATDTQYF.

The V and J genes are TRBV29-1 and TRBJ2-1, with 7 bases aligning to TRBD2. With 5 bases clipped from V and 9 bases from J, the junction kept 10 bases outside the gene matches. The germline CDR1 and CDR2 sequences are SQVTM and ANQGSEA. The CDR3 runs 13 residues. CDR3 coding DNA: TGCAGCGTTTTGGGCGGGAGTTCCTTTGAGCAGTTCTTC. Encoded protein: CSVLGGSSFEQFF.

J is TRBJ1-2 and V is TRBV2; 8 bases are a match to TRBD1. Looked up from germline, CDR1 is SNHLY and CDR2 is FYNNEI. The CDR3 is 14 amino acids. The trim removed 5 bases at V and 6 bases at J, leaving 8 bases unmatched. The CDR3 here is CASSSDRGSDGYTF. The CDR3 coding sequence is TGTGCCAGCAGTTCAGACAGGGGTTCGGATGGCTACACCTTC.

The chain employs TRBV12-2 and TRBJ2-1; TRBD2 is taken as the D call from the table, unchecked against the DNA. TRBV12-2 is assigned pseudogene status. This CDR3 is 20 amino acids long. The CDR3 DNA is TGTGCAAGTCGCTTAGCGTGGCGTAAGGGACTAGCGGGAGGTTTGGATGAGCAGTTCTTC. Translating it yields CASRLAWRKGLAGGLDEQFF.

The rearrangement joins TRBV5-1 to TRBJ2-7; 11 nucleotides line up with TRBD1. The CDR3 has 14 residues. The ends lost 7 bases at V and 5 bases at J; junction bases unmatched: 8. Per germline, CDR1 SGHRS and CDR2 YFSETQ. CDR3 protein: CASQPGQGVDEQYF. The CDR3 nucleotides are TGCGCCAGCCAGCCGGGACAGGGGGTAGACGAGCAGTACTTC.

The CDR3: CASSEGTSGYNEQFF. CDR3 nucleotide sequence: TGTGCCAGCAGTGAAGGGACTAGCGGATACAATGAGCAGTTCTTC. This sequence joins TRBV9 and TRBJ2-1; 11 nucleotides align to TRBD2. CDR3 size: 15 residues. Per the germline V gene, CDR1 is SGDLS and CDR2 is YYNGEE. J gave up 4 bases and V 5 bases, and 5 bases lay outside the gene matches.

This rearrangement joins TRBV18 to TRBJ1-1; D uncertain. Germline CDR1 and CDR2: KGHSH and LQKENI. Trimming left V 6 bases short and J 2 bases short, with 13 bases between. The CDR3 is made up of 14 amino acids. DNA of the CDR3: TGTGCCAGCTCGCGGTCAAACGGAAACACTGAAGCTTTCTTT. This gives the protein CASSRSNGNTEAFF.

The chain carries TRBV19 and TRBJ1-5; unclear D gene. Trimming stripped 3 bases from V and 3 bases from J, with 12 bases between. The CDR3 covers 15 residues. Germline CDR1 and CDR2: LNHDA and SQIVND (reference sequence). The CDR3 nucleotides are TGTGCCAGTAGTATTACGAACGGTTTCAATCAGCCCCAGCATTTT. This sequence encodes CASSITNGFNQPQHF.

This chain joins TRBV5-1 and TRBJ1-1; D gene ambiguous. CDR3 length equals 13 residues. V was clipped by 2 bases and J by 1 base, with 6 bases between them. Germline CDR1 SGHRS, CDR2 YFSETQ. CDR3 region: CASSFAGNTEAFF. For the CDR3, the DNA is TGCGCCAGCAGCTTTGCAGGGAACACTGAAGCTTTCTTT.

CDR3: CASRDSGGAGEQYF. CDR3 nucleotide sequence: TGTGCCAGCAGAGATAGCGGGGGGGCCGGCGAGCAGTACTTC. This chain joins TRBV6-5 and TRBJ2-7, with 11 bases that match TRBD2. This CDR3 has 14 amino acids. The V gene end was trimmed by 6 bases and the J gene end by 6 bases; junction bases not matched to a gene: 7. Germline V CDR1 and CDR2: MNHEY, SVGAGI.